Sequencing of this T cell receptor (beta chain) was carried out in a study of graft-versus-host responses after intestinal transplantation. In the case of this clone: What it binds is unknown.

Here immunoSEQ multiplex PCR was the method, and the copy in TCRdb shows in-frame clones only, minus some. The sample records more than 65,000 clones, around 92% being singletons. CDR1 and CDR2 from the germline V gene are SGHTA and FQGTGA. This CDR3 spans 15 amino acids. V dropped 5 bases and J dropped 8; count of bases not matched to a gene: 11. The chain recombines TRBV7-3 with TRBJ2-1; 8 positions agree with TRBD1. The clonotype comes from a human donor who was the organ donor for an intestinal transplant. This material consisted of unstimulated CD8+ T cells sorted from spleen or lymph node cells, taken before transplant. This chain's CDR3 is CASSIGTGDIDEQFF. The CDR3 DNA reads TGTGCCAGCAGCATCGGGACAGGTGACATAGATGAGCAGTTCTTC.